This TCR beta chain was documented in a study of T-cell reconstitution after alpha-beta-depleted transplantation in children. To note about this clonotype: Its antigen is not identified. One end of the junction does not line up with germline, which may come from a read error.

Germline CDR1 is DFQATT and CDR2 is SNEGSKA (reference sequence). The CDR3 loop spans 19 amino acids. Study-level findings and limits: From surviving recipient T cells and thymic progenitors came the high day-60 TCRbeta diversity observed in some patients.

The TCRbeta library was prepared with unique molecular identifiers. TCRdb reanalysed the PCR reads using MiXCR and keeps one entry per CDR3 protein. The sample holds 600,000 to 700,000 distinct CDR3 sequences; around 14% are singletons and the top ten take about 0.77%. The rearrangement links TRBV20-1 to TRBJ2-1, with 8 bases fitting TRBD2. The origin of this receptor is a girl aged 2-15 years with congenital amegakaryocytic thrombocytopenia, due to receive a stem cell transplant. Sequencing was performed on PBMCs, taken before TCRalphabeta/CD19-depleted stem cell transplant. The CDR3 is CCARAPGLAGSSSYNEQFF. CDR3 nucleotide sequence: TGCTGTGCTAGAGCTCCGGGCTTAGCGGGATCTAGCTCCTACAATGAGCAGTTCTTC.